These T cell receptor beta chains were read from a single sample in a study of blood T cell repertoires in COVID-19. The data were produced by immunoSEQ multiplex PCR, yet TCRdb's version contains in-frame clones alone and is incomplete. Among just over 300,000 clones listed, 70% to 90% were seen once. Sequenced sample: PBMCs or T cells enriched from blood (not recorded which). The receptors were sampled from a man younger than 40 who had recovered from COVID-19. The CDR3 runs from the conserved cysteine through the conserved F or W. The D gene is left open where the match is weak. For some rows the clone size is stated as once, few or many, or as a class when expanded; others skip it.

V gene: TRBV7-2
clone size: -
D gene: -
J gene: TRBJ1-2
CDR3 DNA: TGTGCCAGCAGCCCCAATTCAGGGATTCTATTTTCTAACTATGGCTACACCTTC
CDR3 protein: CASSPNSGILFSNYGYTF

V gene: TRBV29-1
clone size: -
D gene: -
J gene: TRBJ2-7
CDR3 DNA: TGCAGCGCCCTCAAGGGGGGGCTTGAGCAGTACTTC
CDR3 protein: CSALKGGLEQYF

V gene: TRBV6-2/TRBV6-3
clone size: few
D gene: TRBD2
J gene: TRBJ2-2
CDR3 DNA: TGTGCCAGCAGTTACCCGGCTTGGACTAGCGGCTTGGGGAACACCGGGGAGCTGTTTTTT
CDR3 protein: CASSYPAWTSGLGNTGELFF

V gene: TRBV10-2
clone size: -
D gene: -
J gene: TRBJ2-3
CDR3 DNA: TGCGCCAGCAGTGAGGCGGCTAGTAGTCGAGGCACAGATACGCAGTATTTT
CDR3 protein: CASSEAASSRGTDTQYF

V gene: TRBV5-1
clone size: -
D gene: -
J gene: TRBJ1-1
CDR3 DNA: TGCGCCAGCAGAAATCAACAGGGCCCGAACACTGAAGCTTTCTTT
CDR3 protein: CASRNQQGPNTEAFF

V gene: TRBV7-9
clone size: -
D gene: -
J gene: TRBJ1-1
CDR3 DNA: TGTGCCAGCCGGAGGGGTACGTCCGAAGCTTTCTTT
CDR3 protein: CASRRGTSEAFF

V gene: TRBV6-5
clone size: once
D gene: TRBD1
J gene: TRBJ1-2
CDR3 DNA: TGTGCCAGCAGACAGGGGGGTGGCTATGGCTACACCTTC
CDR3 protein: CASRQGGGYGYTF

V gene: TRBV30
clone size: -
D gene: -
J gene: TRBJ2-3
CDR3 DNA: TGTGCCTGGACCGGACAGACTACGCAGTATTTT
CDR3 protein: CAWTGQTTQYF

V gene: TRBV7-9
clone size: once
D gene: TRBD1
J gene: TRBJ1-1
CDR3 DNA: TGTGCCAGCAGCTCGGGAGACAGGGTATGGACTGAAGCTTTCTTT
CDR3 protein: CASSSGDRVWTEAFF

V gene: TRBV4-3
clone size: few
D gene: -
J gene: TRBJ1-4
CDR3 DNA: TGCGCCAGCAGCCACGGCGGGTCTTCTAGGGAAAAACTGTTTTTT
CDR3 protein: CASSHGGSSREKLFF

V gene: TRBV4-1
clone size: few
D gene: TRBD2
J gene: TRBJ2-5
CDR3 DNA: TGCGCCAGCAGCCAAGAGGTTGGGATAGCGGGGGGGACCCAGTACTTC
CDR3 protein: CASSQEVGIAGGTQYF

V gene: TRBV18
clone size: -
D gene: TRBD1
J gene: TRBJ1-2
CDR3 DNA: TGTGCCAGCTCACCTACCGGGACAGGGTACTATTACACCTTC
CDR3 protein: CASSPTGTGYYYTF

V gene: TRBV4-1
clone size: -
D gene: -
J gene: TRBJ1-1
CDR3 DNA: TGCGCCAGCAGCGTATTCAGGACAGCCACTGAAGCTTTCTTT
CDR3 protein: CASSVFRTATEAFF

V gene: TRBV10-3
clone size: -
D gene: -
J gene: TRBJ1-2
CDR3 DNA: TGTGCCATCAGTGAATCGACGGGGTATGGCTACACCTTC
CDR3 protein: CAISESTGYGYTF

V gene: TRBV27
clone size: -
D gene: -
J gene: TRBJ1-1
CDR3 DNA: TGTGCCAGCAGTTTGCAAACATTCGCTGAAGCTTTCTTT
CDR3 protein: CASSLQTFAEAFF

V gene: TRBV2
clone size: -
D gene: -
J gene: TRBJ1-1
CDR3 DNA: TGTGCCAGCAGCCTTTACACTGAAGCTTTCTTT
CDR3 protein: CASSLYTEAFF

V gene: TRBV6-1
clone size: -
D gene: TRBD1
J gene: TRBJ1-2
CDR3 DNA: TGTGCCAGCAGTGAGCCGGGACAGGCCAATTATGGCTACACCTTC
CDR3 protein: CASSEPGQANYGYTF

V gene: TRBV5-4
clone size: -
D gene: -
J gene: TRBJ2-7
CDR3 DNA: TGTGCCAGCAGCTCAGACGGGTTCTCCTACGAGCAGTACTTC
CDR3 protein: CASSSDGFSYEQYF

V gene: TRBV9
clone size: -
D gene: -
J gene: TRBJ1-1
CDR3 DNA: TGTGCCAGCAGCCCCTTTTCTGGCATGAACACTGAAGCTTTCTTT
CDR3 protein: CASSPFSGMNTEAFF

V gene: TRBV27
clone size: -
D gene: -
J gene: TRBJ1-1
CDR3 DNA: TGTGCCAGCAGCTTGGTTGCGGGGCGGACTGAAGCTTTCTTT
CDR3 protein: CASSLVAGRTEAFF